Described below is a single T cell receptor beta chain sequence and its context. These data originate in a study of OX40 agonist ivuxolimab in advanced cancers. Turning to the study itself: An anti-OX40 (CD134) antibody with agonistic activity, ivuxolimab, was administered to patients.

Profiling relied on immunoSEQ multiplex PCR, and the TCRdb table lists in-frame clones only, not all of them. Of over 65,000 clones in the sample, 90% to 95% were seen once. V was clipped by 5 bases and J by 0 bases, with 11 bases between them. This CDR3 has 14 amino acids. CDR1 and CDR2 from the germline V gene are MGHDK and SYGVNS. Autoimmune disease history or systemic immunosuppression disqualified patients. V is TRBV25-1 and J is TRBJ2-7, with a tentative D call TRBD1 (6 bases). The material sequenced was CD4+ or CD8+ T cells sorted from blood, taken in a trial of the OX40 agonist ivuxolimab. The TCR sequence derives from an adult with an advanced solid tumor such as melanoma, head and neck, liver or kidney cancer. The CDR3 bases are TGTGCCAGCAGTCAAGCAGGGGCCTCCTACGAGCAGTACTTC. It translates to CASSQAGASYEQYF.